This T cell receptor (beta chain) was identified during a study of glioma-infiltrating T cells. The overall study: Samples included WHO grade II oligodendrogliomas or astrocytomas and initial-diagnosis grade IV glioblastomas. The study, taken as a whole, reports: Very few CDR3 sequences were shared between tissue and blood. Tissue-blood divergence was below expectation in non-neoplastic patients, above in gliomas.

The iRepertoire nested amplicon-rescue multiplex PCR amplified TCR alpha and beta CDR3s from RNA. TCRdb ran MiXCR on the multiplex PCR reads and lists one entry per CDR3 protein. There are more than 300,000 distinct CDR3 sequences in the sample; 35% to 45% occur only once, and more than 10% lies in the top ten. There are 16 residues in the CDR3. V lost 5 bases to trimming and J lost 0 bases, with 13 bases between them. Germline CDR1 reads SEHNR; CDR2 reads FQNEAQ (reference sequence). A word on this clonotype: Its antigen remains unknown.

The TCR originated in a human donor with low-grade glioma or glioblastoma, undergoing nonglioma brain surgery, or in good health (not recorded which). The material sequenced was glioma tissue, nonneoplastic brain tissue, or PBMCs (not recorded which). The V and J genes are TRBV7-9 and TRBJ1-4; D may be TRBD1 (6 bases). For the CDR3, the DNA is TGTGCCAGCAGCCCAGGGACACTGACAACTAATGAAAAACTGTTTTTT. Residues: CASSPGTLTTNEKLFF. Full variable domain (remainder filled in from reference TRBV7-9 and TRBJ1-4): DTGVSQNPRHKITKRGQNVTFRCDPISEHNRLYWYRQTLGQGPEFLTYFQNEAQLEKSRLLSDRFSAERPKGSFSTLEIQRTEQGDSAMYLCASSPGTLTTNEKLFFGSGTQLSVL.